A single sample is the source of the 29 T cell receptor beta chains below, sequenced in a study of blood T cells in healthy people across ages. Sample-barcoded 5' priming and a J-beta primer mix drove a second PCR of about 6 to 12 cycles. TCRdb processed the 5' RACE reads anew with MiXCR; each CDR3 protein has one entry. This sample has 600,000 or so distinct CDR3 sequences, with approximately 30% found just once. The material sequenced was blood. Receptors originate from a woman at least 80 years old in good health.

In this sample, this clonotype turned up many times. The gene calls are TRBV7-2 and TRBJ2-3; D is unclear. The germline V gene has CDR1 SGHTA and CDR2 FQGNSA. Trimming took off 1 base at V and 4 bases at J, with 9 bases between the two ends. The CDR3 has 14 amino acids. The CDR3 bases are TGTGCCAGCAGCTTAGAATGGGCCTCAGATACGCAGTATTTT. It encodes CASSLEWASDTQYF.

This clonotype has at least ten counts. This may stem from a read error, because a much larger clone lies one nucleotide away. The gene calls are TRBV7-3 and TRBJ2-5, with D possibly matching TRBD1 (5 bases). V shed 4 bases and J shed 11 bases, with 17 bases lying between them. The CDR3 consists of 13 residues. Germline CDR1 reads SGHTA; CDR2 reads FQGTGA. The CDR3: CASSSPTDNEQYF. The DNA for the CDR3 is TGTGCCAGCAGCTCTCCGACGGACAATGAGCAGTACTTC.

This clonotype was detected many times. V usage is TRBV10-3 and J usage is TRBJ2-5; D tentatively fits TRBD1 or TRBD2 (5 bases each). Looked up from germline, CDR1 is ENHRY and CDR2 is SYGVKD. CDR3 size: 15 residues. V lost 0 bases and J lost 5, with 13 bases in between. The CDR3 loop reads CAISESWDPGETQYF. CDR3 sequence (DNA): TGTGCCATCAGTGAGTCGTGGGACCCCGGGGAGACCCAGTACTTC.

Concerning this clonotype itself: This may be a read error: a much more frequent sequence differs by one nucleotide. The chain carries TRBV20-1 and TRBJ1-4; 9 nucleotides align to TRBD1. The CDR3 covers 16 residues. Germline V CDR1 and CDR2: DFQATT, SNEGSKA (reference sequence). V dropped 0 bases and J dropped 8; count of bases not matched to a gene: 10. In DNA, the CDR3 is TGCAGTGCTAGAGAGGCCCCCGGGACAGGGCAGGAAAAACTGTTTTTT. This encodes CSAREAPGTGQEKLFF.

Comments on this clonotype: A read error may explain this, as a much larger clone is one base away. V usage is TRBV7-8 and J usage is TRBJ2-5, with 11 bases aligning to TRBD2. Trimming took 0 bases from V and 3 from J; bases not matched to a gene: 6. The CDR3 length is 17 residues. Germline CDR1 reads SGHVS; CDR2 reads FQNEAQ. The CDR3 protein is CASSLAGLAGGEETQYF. CDR3 DNA sequence: TGTGCCAGCAGCTTAGCTGGGCTAGCGGGGGGCGAAGAGACCCAGTACTTC.

This clonotype was found many times. The chain recombines TRBV5-1 with TRBJ2-7, with D uncertain. CDR1 and CDR2 (germline): SGHRS, YFSETQ. Trimming cost V 4 bases and J 2 bases, with 13 bases left between them. The CDR3 runs to 14 residues. This CDR3 is CASSASDGPYEQYF. The CDR3 region has the DNA TGCGCCAGCAGCGCCTCGGACGGTCCCTACGAGCAGTACTTC.

This clonotype was observed many times. The chain is built from TRBV10-3 and TRBJ1-5; D ambiguous. This CDR3 region has 15 residues. V lost 0 bases and J lost 6, with 12 bases in between. The germline gives CDR1 ENHRY, CDR2 SYGVKD. Here the CDR3 DNA reads TGTGCCATCAGTGAGTCGAATACGGGGAGTCAGCCCCAGCATTTT. Translating it yields CAISESNTGSQPQHF.

This clonotype was counted at least ten times. J is TRBJ2-5 and V is TRBV28; 8 positions match TRBD1. Per the germline V gene, CDR1 is MDHEN and CDR2 is SYDVKM. Trimming at V came to 7 bases and at J to 11 bases, leaving 18 bases not matched to a gene. The CDR3 is 15 amino acids. The CDR3 coding sequence is TGTGCCAGCACTTCAAGCGGACAGGGATACAATGAGCAGTACTTC. Translated, it gives CASTSSGQGYNEQYF.

This clonotype was seen only a few times. V is TRBV6-1 and J is TRBJ2-5; 13 positions agree with TRBD2. This CDR3 is built from 19 residues. Germline loops: CDR1 MNHNS, CDR2 SASEGT. Losses at the gene ends were 6 bases for V and 11 bases for J; bases not matched to a gene: 24. This chain's CDR3 is CASSPGTSGAWGRHNEQYF. CDR3 nucleotides: TGTGCCAGCAGCCCCGGGACTAGCGGGGCCTGGGGGAGGCACAATGAGCAGTACTTC.

This clonotype was seen only a few times. The chain has TRBV24-1 and TRBJ2-1; D might be TRBD1 or TRBD2, each matching 7 bases. The CDR3 runs 15 residues. The V end was cut by 3 bases, the J end by 6 bases, with 14 bases between. CDR1 KGHDR and CDR2 SFDVKD come from the germline V gene. CDR3 in amino acids: CATSDDREGTNEQFF. The CDR3 coding sequence is TGTGCCACCAGTGATGACAGGGAGGGCACCAATGAGCAGTTCTTC.

Ten or more counts support this clonotype. This rearrangement joins TRBV15 to TRBJ1-5, with a possible D match to TRBD1 (6 bases). V dropped 3 bases and J dropped 3 bases, with 9 bases sitting between them. This CDR3 comprises 14 residues. Per germline, CDR1 LNHNV and CDR2 YYDKDF (reference sequence). CDR3 loop: CATSSNRVNQPQHF. Written as DNA, the CDR3 is TGTGCCACCAGCAGTAACAGGGTCAATCAGCCCCAGCATTTT.

This clonotype was observed many times. This rearrangement joins TRBV20-1 to TRBJ2-5; 9 bases are shared with TRBD1. This CDR3 has 14 residues. The germline V gene encodes CDR1 DFQATT and CDR2 SNEGSKA (reference sequence). V lost 4 bases and J lost 3; bases outside the gene matches: 6. The CDR3 region has the DNA TGCAGTGCTACAGGATGGACAGGGGAAGAGACCCAGTACTTC. It yields the protein CSATGWTGEETQYF.

This clonotype was seen at least ten times. V usage is TRBV24-1 and J usage is TRBJ2-3, with D uncertain. Trimming took off 3 bases at V and 0 bases at J, with 9 bases between the two ends. Germline assignment: CDR1 KGHDR and CDR2 SFDVKD. The CDR3 loop spans 15 amino acids. CDR3 in DNA: TGTGCCACCAGTGATCCCTCTACGAGCACAGATACGCAGTATTTT. Translating gives CATSDPSTSTDTQYF.

This clonotype has just a few counts. Being one base from a much bigger clone, this may be a read error. This chain connects TRBV6-1 to TRBJ2-1, with 13 bases lining up with TRBD2. Judging by the DNA end, TRBJ2-7 fits better; the J call may be wrong. Germline CDR1 and CDR2: MNHNS and SASEGT. This CDR3 is built from 18 residues. This CDR3 reads CASRPGTSGVRSYNEQYF. As DNA, the CDR3 is TGTGCCAGCAGACCCGGGACTAGCGGGGTCCGCTCCTACAATGAGCAGTACTTC.

This clonotype was counted many times. This chain links TRBV10-3 with TRBJ2-1; the D gene is possibly TRBD2 (5 bases). The CDR3 is made up of 15 amino acids. Trimming left V 3 bases short and J 6 bases short, with 15 bases between. Germline values: CDR1 ENHRY, CDR2 SYGVKD. CDR3 amino acids: CAISDPREGSNEQFF. CDR3 bases: TGTGCCATCAGTGACCCCCGCGAGGGATCCAATGAGCAGTTCTTC.

This clonotype was seen repeatedly, ten times or more. This chain uses TRBV15 with TRBJ2-3; perhaps TRBD1 as D (6 bases). The CDR3 has 15 residues. The germline V and J ends were trimmed by 5 bases and 1 base, with 13 bases remaining between them. Germline CDR1 is LNHNV and CDR2 is YYDKDF (reference sequence). CDR3 protein: CATSEPGHGTDTQYF. CDR3 nucleotides: TGTGCCACCAGCGAGCCGGGACACGGCACAGATACGCAGTATTTT.

This clonotype was detected many times. The chain uses TRBV4-1 and TRBJ2-7; D may be TRBD1 or TRBD2 (5 bases each). The germline V and J ends were trimmed by 2 bases and 0 bases, with 17 bases remaining between them. Germline V CDR1 and CDR2: MGHRA, YSYEKL. The CDR3 sequence is 17 residues long. CDR3: CASSQLPGTVSSYEQYF. The DNA of the CDR3 is TGCGCCAGCAGCCAACTGCCCGGGACCGTTAGCTCCTACGAGCAGTACTTC.

A remark on this clonotype: This may arise from a read error, as a much more abundant clone is one base away. The chain couples TRBV20-1 to TRBJ2-1; TRBD1 matches 8 bases. V lost 5 bases, J lost 10 bases, and 10 bases stayed unmatched. The length of the CDR3 is 13 residues. The germline V gene has CDR1 DFQATT and CDR2 SNEGSKA (reference sequence). The DNA of the CDR3 is TGCAGTGCTGGGCTCAGGGGGCAATACGAGCAGTTCTTC. Encoded protein: CSAGLRGQYEQFF.

With respect to this clonotype: Sequence at one end of the junction differs from germline and may be a read error. V and J are TRBV12-3 or TRBV12-4 and TRBJ2-3; D is uncertain. This CDR3 comprises 16 residues. For the CDR3, the DNA is TGTGCCAGCAGTCGTCCTTTACGCAAGCAGGCAGATACGCAATATTTT. The encoded protein is CASSRPLRKQADTQYF.

The chain uses TRBV7-2 and TRBJ1-4; D remains unclear. V was shortened by 2 bases and J by 11 bases, with 18 bases between the two germline ends. CDR1 and CDR2 from the germline V gene are SGHTA and FQGNSA. The CDR3 extends over 15 amino acids. The CDR3 loop is CASSLRRPGGGKLFF. The CDR3 DNA reads TGTGCCAGCAGCTTACGCCGACCCGGCGGCGGGAAACTGTTTTTT.

The genes are TRBV20-1 and TRBJ2-1, with D perhaps TRBD1 (6 bases). CDR1 DFQATT and CDR2 SNEGSKA come from the germline V gene (reference sequence). V was trimmed by 1 base and J by 0 bases, leaving 13 bases between them. CDR3 length equals 16 residues. Here the CDR3 reads CSARVLQGGSYNEQFF. The CDR3 bases are TGCAGTGCTAGAGTCCTACAGGGTGGCTCCTACAATGAGCAGTTCTTC.

Points on this clonotype: A much more abundant neighbour one base away suggests this may be a read error. V gene TRBV5-5 combines with J gene TRBJ1-6; D remains ambiguous. The germline CDR1 and CDR2 sequences are SGHKS and YYEKEE (reference sequence). V was cut by 4 bases and J by 12 bases, with 20 bases left in between. This CDR3 spans 15 amino acids. CDR3 sequence reads: CASSVQGSGGLPLHF. As DNA, the CDR3 is TGTGCCAGCAGCGTACAAGGGTCCGGTGGATTACCCCTCCACTTT.

The table lists this clonotype with many counts. The V gene is TRBV5-1, the J gene TRBJ1-2; TRBD1 is a possible D gene (6 bases). From germline, CDR1 is SGHRS and CDR2 YFSETQ. V was shortened by 3 bases and J by 4 bases, with 13 bases between the two germline ends. CDR3 length: 14 residues. In nucleotides, the CDR3 is TGCGCCAGCAGCTCTATTGCAGGGGTCTATGGCTACACCTTC. This gives the protein CASSSIAGVYGYTF.

Comment on this clonotype: An end of the junction differs from the germline gene, which may be a read error. The chain employs TRBV28 and TRBJ2-5; D call uncertain. The J call may be faulty, since TRBJ2-7 better matches the DNA end. This CDR3 has 13 amino acids. Germline loops: CDR1 MDHEN, CDR2 SYDVKM. The DNA for the CDR3 is TGTGTCAGCAGTTTAACAGTTTCCTACGAGCAGTACTTC. This sequence encodes CVSSLTVSYEQYF.

This clonotype showed up many times. The CDR3 loop reads CASSPKQGDFNYGYTF. The CDR3 nucleotides read TGTGCCAGCAGTCCGAAACAGGGGGACTTTAACTATGGCTACACCTTC. This chain uses TRBV12-3 or TRBV12-4 with TRBJ1-2; 8 bases align to TRBD1. The CDR3 sequence is 16 residues long. The V gene end was trimmed by 5 bases and the J gene end by 1 base; junction bases not matched to a gene: 9.

As for this clonotype: A much larger clone is a single base away; this may be a read error. This sequence joins TRBV28 and TRBJ2-7; D is ambiguous. With 5 bases removed from V and 2 bases from J, the gap between germline ends came to 16 bases. Germline CDR1 MDHEN, CDR2 SYDVKM. The CDR3 loop spans 15 amino acids. CDR3 sequence reads: CASSAVTIYPYEQYF. CDR3 in DNA: TGTGCCAGCAGTGCGGTGACAATCTACCCCTACGAGCAGTACTTC.

In the case of this clonotype: Germline is not matched at one junction end, which may reflect a read error. In nucleotides, the CDR3 is TGTGCCAGCAGCCTCGGACAGCTCTACGGGCAGTACTTC. It is translated as CASSLGQLYGQYF. The chain employs TRBV6-6 and TRBJ2-7; tentative D call: TRBD1 (6 bases). Germline CDR1 and CDR2: MNHNY and SVGAGI (reference sequence). This CDR3 region has 13 residues.

In its sample, this clonotype was seen many times. This chain uses TRBV5-1 with TRBJ1-2, with D unclear. The CDR3 consists of 13 residues. V was cut by 0 bases and J by 10 bases, with 13 bases left in between. Germline loops: CDR1 SGHRS, CDR2 YFSETQ. The CDR3 DNA sequence: TGCGCCAGCAGCTTGGAGACCCAGACGGTCTACACCTTC. The encoded protein is CASSLETQTVYTF.

Many counts were recorded for this clonotype. The rearrangement uses TRBV18 and TRBJ1-6; D remains unclear. CDR3 size: 15 residues. V lost 0 bases to trimming and J lost 6 bases, with 9 bases between them. Germline V lookup: CDR1 KGHSH, CDR2 LQKENI. The DNA for the CDR3 is TGTGCCAGCTCACCACCCGTACCCGTTAATTCACCCCTCCACTTT. Translation gives CASSPPVPVNSPLHF.